The TCR beta chain under discussion was sequenced for a study of post-analysis software for immune sequencing data. Study-level results: Patients showed TRBV5-6, TRBV5-1 and TRBV20-1 among roughly 5 TRBV segments more frequent than in controls.

Unique molecular identifiers had been added to the TCR beta cDNA libraries. Each CDR3 protein is one row after TCRdb ran MiXCR on the PCR reads. The sample lists a few hundred thousand distinct CDR3 sequences, approximately 31% seen once, with under 7% in the top ten. About this clonotype: The antigen is unknown.

The V gene's germline CDR1 is MNHEY and CDR2 SVGEGT. The CDR3 length is 15 residues. V lost 4 bases and J lost 8, with 20 bases in between. The sample consisted of blood. The clonotype originates from a girl aged 2-17 years with multiple sclerosis. The genes are TRBV6-2 or TRBV6-3 and TRBJ2-5; D might be TRBD2 (6 bases). CDR3 DNA: TGTGCCAGCAGTTCCCCTGGAGGGGCTCGGGTAACCCAGTACTTC. The encoded protein is CASSSPGGARVTQYF.